The T cell receptor (beta chain) described here comes from a study of blood T cells in healthy people across ages. As concerns this clonotype: Its antigen is as yet unknown.

General study findings and limits: PBMCs left unsorted prevented a conclusive naive versus antigen-experienced comparison. The long-lived group displayed more naive CD4+ cells, plus higher diversity, than the aged donors did.

Primed by a sample-barcoded 5' primer and a J-beta primer mix, a second PCR proceeded for about 6 to 12 cycles. TCRdb reanalysed the 5' RACE reads using MiXCR and keeps one entry per CDR3 protein. Of some 1,800,000 distinct CDR3 sequences detected, roughly two fifths appear once; the ten largest clones hold 23%. Caucasian individuals from Russia who were healthy and aged roughly 6 to 100 acted as donors. The germline V gene has CDR1 SGHTA and CDR2 FQGNSA. Trimming left V 0 bases short and J 5 bases short, with 13 bases between. The CDR3 contains 16 residues. The receptor's source is a human donor in good health. The rearrangement uses TRBV7-2 and TRBJ1-4; the D gene is possibly TRBD1 (5 bases). The sequenced material came from blood. Written as DNA, the CDR3 is TGTGCCAGCAGCTTAGCTCAGGGCTACATCAATGAAAAACTGTTTTTT. Residues: CASSLAQGYINEKLFF.